Each of the 23 T cell receptor beta chains below was sequenced from the same sample in a study of response to subunit inactivated influenza vaccine. Via MiXCR, TCRdb re-called the RT-PCR reads, giving one row per CDR3 protein. The table lists more than 600,000 distinct CDR3 sequences, around 18% of them singletons. Sample: PBMCs from blood, taken about 5 days after vaccination. All receptors derive from a man in his fifties who received an inactivated influenza vaccine.

Many counts were recorded for this clonotype. V is TRBV5-1 and J is TRBJ2-1; no definite D call. CDR1 is SGHRS and CDR2 is YFSETQ in the germline V gene. The CDR3 runs 16 residues. Between the trimmed V and J ends, which lost 2 bases and 6 bases, there was a span of 18 bases. CDR3 loop: CASSLALVGPSNEQFF. The CDR3 bases are TGCGCCAGCAGCTTAGCCTTGGTCGGCCCTAGCAATGAGCAGTTCTTC.

The chain uses TRBV20-1 and TRBJ1-6, with D possibly being TRBD1 (5 bases). In germline, CDR1 is DFQATT, CDR2 SNEGSKA (reference sequence). The CDR3 extends over 14 amino acids. The ends were cut back, 1 base at V and 6 bases at J, with 10 bases in the middle. CDR3 in amino acids: CSARVGGTNSPLHF. CDR3 DNA sequence: TGCAGTGCTAGAGTGGGGGGGACTAATTCACCCCTCCACTTT.

This clonotype was detected only a few times. The V call is TRBV5-5, the J call TRBJ1-1; D not resolved. The CDR3 loop spans 15 amino acids. The V gene's germline CDR1 is SGHKS and CDR2 YYEKEE (reference sequence). Trimming cost V 1 base and J 1 base, with 11 bases left between them. The CDR3 region has the DNA TGTGCCAGCAGCTTGTATTACAGACAGAACACTGAAGCTTTCTTT. It encodes CASSLYYRQNTEAFF.

This clonotype was seen more than once but under ten times. The rearrangement uses TRBV24-1 and TRBJ2-1; 7 nucleotides align to TRBD1. The CDR3 runs to 15 residues. The germline CDR1 and CDR2 sequences are KGHDR and SFDVKD. V dropped 3 bases and J dropped 7; count of bases not matched to a gene: 8. CDR3: CATSDQRQGSNEQFF. CDR3 in DNA: TGTGCCACCAGTGATCAGAGACAGGGTTCGAATGAGCAGTTCTTC.

This clonotype has only a few counts. V usage is TRBV9 and J usage is TRBJ1-5, with D unclear. CDR1 and CDR2 from the germline V gene are SGDLS and YYNGEE. CDR3 length: 14 residues. V gave up 3 bases and J gave up 6 bases, with 13 bases separating them. The CDR3 region is CASSESHEGQPQHF. In DNA, the CDR3 is TGTGCCAGCAGCGAGTCTCATGAAGGTCAGCCCCAGCATTTT.

This clonotype was counted ten times or more. This sequence joins TRBV20-1 and TRBJ1-5; 9 bases are shared with TRBD1. Germline trimming cut 0 bases from V and 4 bases from J; bases unmatched to any gene: 4. This CDR3 spans 15 amino acids. CDR1 is DFQATT, CDR2 SNEGSKA, per germline (reference sequence). The CDR3 region is CSARETGGGNQPQHF. The CDR3 DNA follows: TGCAGTGCTAGAGAGACAGGGGGTGGGAATCAGCCCCAGCATTTT.

The V and J genes are TRBV12-3 or TRBV12-4 and TRBJ2-2; 10 bases agree with TRBD1. The CDR3 runs 15 residues. V trimming: 7 bases; J trimming: 6 bases; junction bases outside the gene matches: 8. For the CDR3, the DNA is TGTGCCAGCATCCCGGGGACAGGGGTCTCCGGGGAGCTGTTTTTT. Translation gives CASIPGTGVSGELFF.

The gene calls are TRBV6-2 or TRBV6-3 and TRBJ1-1; D remains ambiguous. CDR3 length equals 12 residues. The V end lost 5 bases, the J end lost 4 bases, and 8 bases lay between the germline ends. Germline loops: CDR1 MNHEY, CDR2 SVGEGT. CDR3 coding DNA: TGTGCCAGCAGTACGACCCCCACTGAAGCTTTCTTT. Translated, it gives CASSTTPTEAFF.

This clonotype was observed a few times. The chain carries TRBV24-1 and TRBJ2-6; 8 nucleotides match TRBD1. Germline loops: CDR1 KGHDR, CDR2 SFDVKD. CDR3 length equals 16 residues. J was trimmed by 4 bases and V by 2 bases; bases with no gene match: 3. In nucleotides, the CDR3 is TGTGCCACCAGTGATTCCAGGGGGCTCGGGGCCAACGTCCTGACTTTC. Residues: CATSDSRGLGANVLTF.

This chain links TRBV5-1 with TRBJ2-5; 8 bases match TRBD1. The germline gives CDR1 SGHRS, CDR2 YFSETQ. The V gene end was trimmed by 3 bases and the J gene end by 4 bases; junction bases not matched to a gene: 5. The CDR3 totals 14 residues. The CDR3 is CASSYQGARETQYF. CDR3 bases: TGCGCCAGCAGCTATCAGGGGGCGAGAGAGACCCAGTACTTC. Drawing the rest from reference TRBV5-1 and TRBJ2-5, the complete variable domain is KAGVTQTPRYLIKTRGQQVTLSCSPISGHRSVSWYQQTPGQGLQFLFEYFSETQRNKGNFPGRFSGRQFSNSRSEMNVSTLELGDSALYLCASSYQGARETQYFGPGTRLLVL.

The V call is TRBV6-2 or TRBV6-3, the J call TRBJ1-1; tentative D call: TRBD1 (6 bases). The CDR3 is 14 amino acids. The V end was cut by 4 bases, the J end by 5 bases, with 14 bases between. The germline gives CDR1 MNHEY, CDR2 SVGEGT. The DNA of the CDR3 is TGTGCCAGCAGTTTTTCAGGGGAGAGTACTGAAGCTTTCTTT. It specifies CASSFSGESTEAFF.

This clonotype was detected only a few times. The V call is TRBV7-8, the J call TRBJ2-7; 7 positions match TRBD1. From germline, CDR1 is SGHVS and CDR2 FQNEAQ. Losses at the gene ends were 2 bases for V and 7 bases for J; bases not matched to a gene: 8. This CDR3 spans 14 amino acids. The CDR3, as DNA: TGTGCCAGCAGCTTAATGACAGGGTCTGGGGAGCAGTACTTC. This translates into CASSLMTGSGEQYF.

This rearrangement joins TRBV10-3 to TRBJ1-2; possibly TRBD1 for D (5 bases). Germline lookup yields CDR1 ENHRY and CDR2 SYGVKD. V was trimmed by 3 bases and J by 4 bases, leaving 12 bases between them. CDR3 length: 14 residues. The CDR3 spells CAISDQGLIYGYTF. Here the CDR3 DNA reads TGTGCCATCAGTGACCAGGGTCTTATCTATGGCTACACCTTC.

The chain employs TRBV2 and TRBJ1-2; possibly TRBD1 for D (5 bases). This CDR3 comprises 14 residues. The V end lost 7 bases, the J end lost 5 bases, and 17 bases lay between the germline ends. CDR1 SNHLY and CDR2 FYNNEI come from the germline V gene. The CDR3, as DNA: TGTGCCAGCACTGACAGTACGCTGCTTTATGGCTACACCTTC. This sequence encodes CASTDSTLLYGYTF.

This chain connects TRBV4-3 to TRBJ2-1; the D gene is possibly TRBD1 (5 bases). Per germline, CDR1 LGHNA and CDR2 YSLEER. Trimming shortened V by 0 bases and J by 5 bases, and 17 bases separated the two germline ends. This CDR3 contains 17 residues. For the CDR3, the DNA is TGCGCCAGCAGCCAAGATGGGGCTACGGGCCGGCACAATGAGCAGTTCTTC. It is translated as CASSQDGATGRHNEQFF.

This clonotype was counted at least ten times. J is TRBJ1-1 and V is TRBV5-1, with 8 nucleotides matching TRBD1. V shed 4 bases, J shed 7 bases, and the junction held 3 bases outside the gene matches. The CDR3 has 12 residues. CDR1 and CDR2 from the germline V gene are SGHRS and YFSETQ. The CDR3 sequence is CASSPTGVEAFF. The CDR3, as DNA: TGCGCCAGCAGCCCGACAGGGGTTGAAGCTTTCTTT.

The rearrangement uses TRBV11-2 and TRBJ2-5, with TRBD1 matching over 7 bases. Unmatched junction bases numbered 8, after V lost 4 bases and J lost 6 bases. CDR1 is SGHAT, CDR2 FQNNGV, per germline. The CDR3 has 14 amino acids. CDR3 protein: CASSYRDRVKTQYF. In DNA form, the CDR3 reads TGTGCCAGCAGCTACCGGGACAGAGTTAAGACCCAGTACTTC.

This clonotype was counted ten times or more. The V and J genes are TRBV9 and TRBJ2-7; TRBD1 or TRBD2 may be the D gene (5 bases each). Germline V CDR1 and CDR2: SGDLS, YYNGEE. The CDR3 sequence is 13 residues long. V dropped 4 bases and J dropped 2 bases, with 10 bases sitting between them. The CDR3 sequence: CASSQGVAYEQYF. In DNA, the CDR3 is TGTGCCAGCAGCCAGGGAGTGGCCTACGAGCAGTACTTC.

The chain employs TRBV12-3 or TRBV12-4 and TRBJ2-5, with D possibly matching TRBD1 (6 bases). The CDR3 sequence is 15 residues long. The V gene lost 5 bases and the J gene lost 4 bases, with 17 bases spanning the gap. The CDR3 nucleotides are TGTGCCAGCAGTAAAACAGGGCTGGTAGGAGAGACCCAGTACTTC. Translating it yields CASSKTGLVGETQYF.

V and J are TRBV20-1 and TRBJ2-7; D is possibly TRBD2 (6 bases). The CDR3 totals 13 residues. V dropped 5 bases and J dropped 1 base, with 12 bases sitting between them. The germline gives CDR1 DFQATT, CDR2 SNEGSKA (reference sequence). Here the CDR3 DNA reads TGCAGTGCTCCCCCCCGGGGGTCCTACGAGCAGTACTTC. Translating gives CSAPPRGSYEQYF.

The chain employs TRBV20-1 and TRBJ1-1, with a possible D match to TRBD1 (6 bases). The V gene's germline CDR1 is DFQATT and CDR2 SNEGSKA (reference sequence). The CDR3 is made up of 13 amino acids. V lost 4 bases and J 0 bases, leaving 9 bases between the germline ends. The CDR3 reads CSAKGQLNTEAFF. The CDR3 nucleotides read TGCAGTGCTAAAGGACAGTTGAACACTGAAGCTTTCTTT.

The table lists this clonotype with many counts. J is TRBJ1-2 and V is TRBV5-1, with 10 positions matching TRBD1. The CDR3 runs 15 residues. Trimming cost V 5 bases and J 1 base; bases outside gene matches: 5. CDR1 is SGHRS, CDR2 YFSETQ, per germline. CDR3: CASRSGQGGNYGYTF. The CDR3 coding sequence is TGCGCCAGCAGAAGTGGACAGGGGGGTAACTATGGCTACACCTTC.

The rearrangement joins TRBV7-3 to TRBJ2-3, with unresolved D. The germline CDR1 and CDR2 sequences are SGHTA and FQGTGA. The V and J ends lost 2 bases and 6 bases respectively, with 9 bases between them. This CDR3 comprises 13 residues. The CDR3 loop is CASSLRNRDTQYF. Written as DNA, the CDR3 is TGTGCCAGCAGCTTACGCAACCGCGATACGCAGTATTTT.